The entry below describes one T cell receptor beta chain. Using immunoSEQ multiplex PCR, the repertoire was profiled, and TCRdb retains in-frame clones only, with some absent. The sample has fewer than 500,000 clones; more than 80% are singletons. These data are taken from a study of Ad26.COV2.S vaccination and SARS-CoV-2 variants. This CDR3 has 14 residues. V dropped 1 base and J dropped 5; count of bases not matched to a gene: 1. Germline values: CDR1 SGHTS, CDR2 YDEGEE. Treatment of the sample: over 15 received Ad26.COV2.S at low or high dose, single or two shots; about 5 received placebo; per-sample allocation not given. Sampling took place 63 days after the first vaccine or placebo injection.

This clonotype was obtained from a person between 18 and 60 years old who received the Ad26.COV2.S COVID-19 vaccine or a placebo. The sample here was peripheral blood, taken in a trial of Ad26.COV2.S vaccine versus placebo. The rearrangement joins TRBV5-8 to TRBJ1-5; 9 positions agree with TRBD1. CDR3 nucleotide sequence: TGTGCCAGCAGCTTGCGACAGGGGGATCAGCCCCAGCATTTT. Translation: CASSLRQGDQPQHF.